The 7 T cell receptor beta chains reported below all come from one sample, sequenced in a study of T cells in Graves' hyperthyroidism and ophthalmopathy. Using RNA transcripts as the source, TCR beta CDR3 regions were amplified. The TCR CDR3 was amplified in a first-round RT-PCR using the HTBI primer set. Via MiXCR, TCRdb re-called the multiplex PCR reads, giving one row per CDR3 protein. The sample includes hundreds of thousands of distinct CDR3 sequences, approximately 14% seen only once; the top ten take about 15%. Material: blood. These receptors all come from a woman aged 40 to 50 with Graves' hyperthyroidism.

In this sample, this clonotype turned up many times. The V gene is TRBV6-6, the J gene TRBJ2-5, with TRBD2 as a possible D gene (6 bases). The germline V gene has CDR1 MNHNY and CDR2 SVGAGI (reference sequence). The V end lost 2 bases, the J end lost 4 bases, and 17 bases lay between the germline ends. This CDR3 has 16 amino acids. CDR3 sequence (DNA): TGTGCCAGCAGTTACGCCCGGGAGCCCTACGGAGAGACCCAGTACTTC. Translating gives CASSYAREPYGETQYF.

As for this clonotype: A read error is likely, as this CDR3 ends without the conserved phenylalanine or tryptophan. The rearrangement links TRBV28 to TRBJ1-2, with TRBD1 matching 7 bases. V trimming: 7 bases; J trimming: 5 bases; junction bases outside the gene matches: 10. This CDR3 is built from 14 residues. Germline loops: CDR1 MDHEN, CDR2 SYDVKM. CDR3 coding DNA: TGTGCCAGCACGGGGACAGCCCTGTCTTATGGCTACACCCTC. Protein: CASTGTALSYGYTL.

This clonotype appeared a few times. The rearrangement links TRBV29-1 to TRBJ1-5; D is possibly TRBD1 (5 bases). The CDR3 spans 13 residues. Germline assignment: CDR1 SQVTM and CDR2 ANQGSEA. The V and J ends lost 4 bases and 3 bases respectively, with 10 bases between them. The CDR3 region has the DNA TGCAGCGTTGGGGACTCAGTCAATCAGCCCCAGCATTTT. Translation: CSVGDSVNQPQHF. Full variable domain (outside the CDR3, taken from reference TRBV29-1 and TRBJ1-5): SAVISQKPSRDICQRGTSLTIQCQVDSQVTMMFWYRQQPGQSLTLIATANQGSEATYESGFVIDKFPISRPNLTFSTLTVSNMSPEDSSIYLCSVGDSVNQPQHFGDGTRLSIL.

This clonotype was found many times. V gene TRBV28 combines with J gene TRBJ2-7; 10 nucleotides match TRBD2. With 4 bases clipped from V and 2 bases from J, the junction kept 5 bases outside the gene matches. Germline CDR1 and CDR2: MDHEN and SYDVKM. CDR3 length: 15 residues. This chain's CDR3 is CASSSPGTSAYEQYF. In nucleotides, the CDR3 is TGTGCCAGCAGTTCCCCCGGGACTAGCGCCTACGAGCAGTACTTC.

This clonotype occurred many times. The rearrangement links TRBV27 to TRBJ1-2; 7 bases agree with TRBD1. The germline CDR1 and CDR2 sequences are MNHEY and SMNVEV (reference sequence). The CDR3 is 14 residues long. Unmatched junction bases numbered 7, after V lost 3 bases and J lost 6 bases. CDR3 region: CASSFYRGQDGYTF. The CDR3 DNA sequence: TGTGCCAGCAGTTTTTACAGGGGACAAGATGGCTACACCTTC.

A remark on this clonotype: This may be a read error, as it is one base from a much larger clone. The V and J genes are TRBV9 and TRBJ1-2; D remains unclear. There are 13 residues in the CDR3. The ends were cut back, 3 bases at V and 2 bases at J, with 8 bases in the middle. CDR1 is SGDLS and CDR2 is YYNGEE in the germline V gene. The CDR3 DNA sequence: TGTGCCAGCAGCGCGCAGGAAAACTATGGCTACACCTTC. It is translated as CASSAQENYGYTF.

This clonotype was observed at least ten times. The rearrangement links TRBV2 to TRBJ2-7, with 7 bases lining up with TRBD1. The trim removed 9 bases at V and 7 bases at J, leaving 12 bases unmatched. This CDR3 is 13 amino acids long. CDR1 is SNHLY, CDR2 FYNNEI, per germline. CDR3 sequence reads: CASSPGQTTEQYF. CDR3 nucleotides: TGTGCCAGTTCCCCGGGACAGACCACGGAGCAGTACTTC.